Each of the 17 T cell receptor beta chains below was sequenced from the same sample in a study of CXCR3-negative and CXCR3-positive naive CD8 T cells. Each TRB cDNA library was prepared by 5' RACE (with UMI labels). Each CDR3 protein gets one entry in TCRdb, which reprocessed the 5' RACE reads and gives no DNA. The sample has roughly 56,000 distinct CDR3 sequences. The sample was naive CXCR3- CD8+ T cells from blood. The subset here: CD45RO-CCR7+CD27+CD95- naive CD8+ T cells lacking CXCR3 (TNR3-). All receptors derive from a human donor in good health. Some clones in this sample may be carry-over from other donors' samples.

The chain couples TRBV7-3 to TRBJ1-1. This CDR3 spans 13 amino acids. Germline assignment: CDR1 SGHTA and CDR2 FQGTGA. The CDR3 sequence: CASSSWENTEAFF.

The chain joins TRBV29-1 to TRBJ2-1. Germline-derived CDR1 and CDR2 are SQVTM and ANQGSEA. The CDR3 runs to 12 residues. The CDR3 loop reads CSEGSSYNEQFF.

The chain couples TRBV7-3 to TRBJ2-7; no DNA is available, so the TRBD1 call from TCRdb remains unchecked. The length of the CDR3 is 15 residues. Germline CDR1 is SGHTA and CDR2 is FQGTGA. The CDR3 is CASRSVGAVLYEQYF.

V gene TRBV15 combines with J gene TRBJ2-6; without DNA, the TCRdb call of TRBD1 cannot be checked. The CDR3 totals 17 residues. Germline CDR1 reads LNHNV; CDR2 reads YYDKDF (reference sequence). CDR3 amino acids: CATTSGQEVSGANVLTF.

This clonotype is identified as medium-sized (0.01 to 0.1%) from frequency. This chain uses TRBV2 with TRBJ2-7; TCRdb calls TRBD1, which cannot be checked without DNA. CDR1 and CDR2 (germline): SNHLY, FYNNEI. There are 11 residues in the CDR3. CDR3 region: CASAQGHEQYF.

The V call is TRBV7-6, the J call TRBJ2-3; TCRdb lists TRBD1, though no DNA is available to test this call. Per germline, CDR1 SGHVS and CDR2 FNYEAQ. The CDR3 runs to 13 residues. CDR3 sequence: CASSATGSDTQYF.

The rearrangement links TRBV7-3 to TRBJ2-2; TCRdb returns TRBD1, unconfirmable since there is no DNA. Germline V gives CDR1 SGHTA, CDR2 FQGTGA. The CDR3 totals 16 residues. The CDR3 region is CASSLSPRGHTGELFF. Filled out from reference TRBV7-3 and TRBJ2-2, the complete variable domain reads GAGVSQTPSNKVTEKGKYVELRCDPISGHTALYWYRQSLGQGPEFLIYFQGTGAADDSGLPNDRFFAVRPEGSVSTLKIQRTERGDSAVYLCASSLSPRGHTGELFFGEGSRLTVL.

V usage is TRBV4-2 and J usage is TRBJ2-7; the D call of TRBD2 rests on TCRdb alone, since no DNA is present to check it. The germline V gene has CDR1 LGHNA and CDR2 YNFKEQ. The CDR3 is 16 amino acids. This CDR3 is CASSHELADHSYEQYF.

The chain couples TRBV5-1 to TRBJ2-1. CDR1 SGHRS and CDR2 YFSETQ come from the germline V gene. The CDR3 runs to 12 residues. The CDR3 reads CATQSDYNEQFF. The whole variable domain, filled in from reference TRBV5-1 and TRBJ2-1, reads KAGVTQTPRYLIKTRGQQVTLSCSPISGHRSVSWYQQTPGQGLQFLFEYFSETQRNKGNFPGRFSGRQFSNSRSEMNVSTLELGDSALYLCATQSDYNEQFFGPGTRLTVL.

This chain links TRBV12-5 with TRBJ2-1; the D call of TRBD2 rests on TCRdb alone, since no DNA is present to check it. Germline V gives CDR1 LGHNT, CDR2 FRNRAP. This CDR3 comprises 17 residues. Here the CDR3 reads CASGLAPGLAVYNEQFF.

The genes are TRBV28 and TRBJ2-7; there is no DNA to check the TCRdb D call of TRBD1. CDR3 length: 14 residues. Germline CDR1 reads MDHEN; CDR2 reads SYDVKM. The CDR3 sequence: CASSLLRGPYEQYF.

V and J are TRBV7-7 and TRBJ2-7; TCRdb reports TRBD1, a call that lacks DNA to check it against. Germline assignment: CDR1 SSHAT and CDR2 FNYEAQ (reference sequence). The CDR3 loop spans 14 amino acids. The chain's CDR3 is CASSTGTGTYEQYF.

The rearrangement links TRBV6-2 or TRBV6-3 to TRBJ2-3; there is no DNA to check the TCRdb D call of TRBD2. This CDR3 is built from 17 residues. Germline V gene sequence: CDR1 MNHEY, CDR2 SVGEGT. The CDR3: CASSYSRGERGTGTQYF.

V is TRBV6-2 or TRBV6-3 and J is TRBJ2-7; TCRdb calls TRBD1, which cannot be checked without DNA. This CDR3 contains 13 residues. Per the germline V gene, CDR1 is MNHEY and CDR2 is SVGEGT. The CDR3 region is CASSGHPQDEQYF.

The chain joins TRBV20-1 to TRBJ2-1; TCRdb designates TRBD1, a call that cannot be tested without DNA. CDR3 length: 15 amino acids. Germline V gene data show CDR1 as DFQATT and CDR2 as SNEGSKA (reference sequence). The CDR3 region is CSASLGGFSYNEQFF.

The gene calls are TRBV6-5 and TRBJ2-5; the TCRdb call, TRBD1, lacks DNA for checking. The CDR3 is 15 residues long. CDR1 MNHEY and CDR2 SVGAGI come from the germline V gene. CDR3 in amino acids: CASSYEQGAQETQYF.

CDR3 sequence: CASSLLDNSPLHF. The rearrangement uses TRBV5-1 and TRBJ1-6. CDR3 size: 13 residues. Germline V CDR1 and CDR2: SGHRS, YFSETQ.